This T cell receptor beta chain was identified during a study of T-cell memory formation after mild COVID-19. The CDR3 is 16 residues long. V lost 7 bases and J 6 bases, leaving 24 bases between the germline ends. The germline gives CDR1 MNHEY, CDR2 SVGEGT. TCRdb processed the 5' RACE reads anew with MiXCR; each CDR3 protein has one entry. Here the sample spans about 130,000 distinct CDR3 sequences, 15% to 20% being singletons. Sequenced: PBMCs or a T cell subset sorted from them (not recorded which). This chain uses TRBV6-2 or TRBV6-3 with TRBJ2-5; D perhaps matches TRBD1 (6 bases). The clonotype comes from a man younger than 30 who had mild COVID-19 (a few samples of this study predate the infection). Cell type and time point are not known. DNA for the CDR3: TGTGCCAGCACTCCTGTCCCCGACAGGCATAGTAAGACCCAGTACTTC. Residues: CASTPVPDRHSKTQYF.